This T cell receptor (beta chain) comes out of a study of T cells in Graves' hyperthyroidism and ophthalmopathy. This clonotype turned up a few times. What was amplified from RNA transcripts were TCR beta CDR3 regions. HTBI primers were employed in a first-round RT-PCR of the TCR CDR3. From the multiplex PCR reads, TCRdb called clonotypes with MiXCR, one entry per CDR3 protein. This sample has 330,000 or so distinct CDR3 sequences, with 15% to 20% found just once. This receptor was obtained from a man aged 50 or older with Graves' ophthalmopathy. Sequences were obtained from blood.

In DNA form, the CDR3 reads TGTGCCAGCAGCGTTACTCCGGGACAAATGGAGACCCAGTACTTC. The encoded protein is CASSVTPGQMETQYF. The chain links TRBV9 to TRBJ2-5; D is perhaps TRBD1 (6 bases). Germline loops: CDR1 SGDLS, CDR2 YYNGEE. The CDR3 loop spans 15 amino acids. V lost 2 bases and J 5 bases, leaving 16 bases between the germline ends.